The clone carrying this T cell receptor (beta chain) has only a few counts. The antigen is not known. These data originate in a study of T cell repertoires in cytomegalovirus infection. Overall study: A matching HLA type, together with CMV infection, was signaled by public TCR beta signatures.

General study findings and limits: Ex vivo, HLA-C-restricted CMV-specific TCR beta clonotypes prevailed over the rest of the response. Carriers of CMV plus the relevant HLA were identified by cumulative public TCR beta family frequency.

The CDR3 spans 16 residues. The junction had 16 bases not matched to a gene; V was cut back by 8 bases and J by 6 bases. The germline V gene has CDR1 SEHNR and CDR2 FQNEAQ (reference sequence). TCRdb recomputed calls from the reads with MiXCR, one row per CDR3 protein. Of about 570,000 distinct CDR3 sequences listed, almost 40% are singletons. The rearrangement links TRBV7-9 to TRBJ2-1; 7 bases are a match to TRBD2. The sequences come from cultured PBMCs, collected from culture after CMV antigen stimulation. The receptor's source is a human donor in good health (CMV status not recorded). Some clones in this sample may be carry-over from other donors' samples. The CDR3 region has the DNA TGTGCCAGCGCGCCTTGGGGGGAGGGCCCCCCCAATGAGCAGTTCTTC. Amino acids: CASAPWGEGPPNEQFF. The entire variable domain, with the rest obtained from reference TRBV7-9 and TRBJ2-1, is as follows: DTGVSQNPRHKITKRGQNVTFRCDPISEHNRLYWYRQTLGQGPEFLTYFQNEAQLEKSRLLSDRFSAERPKGSFSTLEIQRTEQGDSAMYLCASAPWGEGPPNEQFFGPGTRLTVL.